The present T cell receptor beta chain was sequenced within a study of T cell responses to AZD1222 COVID-19 vaccine (TCRdb year 2021). Background on the whole study: TCR sequencing was performed for roughly 240 trial participants, of whom around 200 were given two doses of AZD1222 and approximately 26 were given two doses of MenACWY control vaccine. Enrollment into the trials was organized by age into subgroups of 18-55, 56-69 and 70-plus years, and those subgroups contained about 150, 27 and 61 TCR-sequenced participants, respectively. What the study reported, not specific to this receptor: Vaccine-associated CD4 TCRs spanned the whole spike protein, with dominant responses in regions 160-218 and 743-854. Most participants were white British and females outnumbered males, and the authors suggested that clonal diversity may have been underestimated. Conclusions about previously exposed vaccinees are limited because only six or seven AZD1222 recipients were SARS-CoV-2 seropositive at baseline. Epitopes outside the regions mutated in the B.1.351 and B.1.1.7 variants were reportedly recognized by nearly half of the unique spike-specific TCRs. Because no samples from the day 14 peak response were available, repertoires could be characterized only after the peak T cell response. After two AZD1222 doses, spike-specific TCR breadth and depth were significantly higher than at day 0 and than in MenACWY recipients. The 56-69-year group was small, and its depth increase did not reach significance, likely because of low power.

The junction shows trimming of 2 bases on V and 8 bases on J, plus 4 bases between the germline ends. Looking up the germline V gene yields CDR1 MDHEN and CDR2 SYDVKM. The CDR3 holds 11 amino acids from the cysteine to the phenylalanine. Of the read, only the CDR3 DNA is kept; its 33 bases are in frame from base 1. Regarding this clone: What antigen it recognizes has not been identified. No base quality information exists; no much larger clone differs at one position.

The CDR3 regions of human TCRbeta chains were subjected to immunosequencing. Turning to the authors' computational methods: TCRs in the repertoires were matched against a reference library of SARS-CoV-2-specific TCRs that had been generated with the MIRA antigen-specificity platform. Breadth was defined as the fraction of unique TCRs that were SARS-CoV-2-associated, and depth was defined as the fraction of total T cells that were SARS-CoV-2-associated. Using the MIRA data, each spike-specific TCR was assigned both to the spike region to which the TCR was reactive and to a CD4 or CD8 class. Log10-transformed breadth and depth values were compared by one-way ANOVA with Sidak's multiple comparisons tests. The table was pulled from immuneACCESS by TCRdb, which kept in-frame rearrangements only. Such tables lose some clones; where checked, under half of the loss comes from unresolved V genes, and the rest has no known cause. V and J calls and clone size are copied from that table; D and trimming were computed from the DNA. Counted in this sample were 110,000 to 150,000 clones; roughly 90% of them appeared once. 2.5% to 4% of the sample rests with the top ten.

In the paper's terms, the time point label means: about 28 days (+/-7) after the second vaccine dose. Because spike-specific TCR depth and breadth did not differ between the two schedules, AZD1222 recipients who got a second dose at roughly 4 weeks were pooled with those who got a second dose at roughly 12 weeks. The vaccinee samples were drawn from two UK trials, COV001 and COV002, one of which was a single-blind randomized controlled phase 2/3 trial testing AZD1222 (ChAdOx1 nCoV-19) in healthy adults. For TCRbeta chain sequencing, PBMC samples from trial participants were taken at day 0 and at day 28 after the second dose.

The chain is encoded by TRBV28 joined to TRBJ1-3; the D gene cannot be named for sure. The source of this sequence is an adult who received the AZD1222 COVID-19 vaccine. The sample here was peripheral blood, taken 28 days after the second AZD1222 dose. The DNA reads as follows: TGTGCCAGCAGTTTAGGGGACACCATATATTTT. Translated, it reads CASSLGDTIYF.